The sequence of this T cell receptor (beta chain) was determined in a study of cytomegalovirus exposure and HLA in healthy donors. Notes on the study in general: Investigators reported over 150 TCR beta chains as tied to cytomegalovirus. In vitro confirmation showed three CMV-associated chains to be CMV antigen specific.

The donors were members of the validation cohort comprising over a hundred subjects, separate from the roughly 700-subject first cohort. This clone showed up just once. What it recognizes is unknown. This CDR3 is 15 amino acids long. The germline V gene encodes CDR1 SGDLS and CDR2 YYNGEE. Trimming removed 0 bases from V and 5 bases from J; junction bases left unmatched: 2. Some clones are missing from TCRdb's copy, which holds only in-frame ones; the method was immunoSEQ multiplex PCR. The table includes tens of thousands of clones, 70% to 90% detected once. The sample comprised PBMCs. The chain joins TRBV9 to TRBJ2-1, with 10 bases lining up with TRBD1. The sequence came from a woman between 18 and 29 years old in good health and CMV-seropositive. CDR3 DNA sequence: TGTGCCAGCAGCGTAGGGGGACAGGGGAACAATGAGCAGTTCTTC. Its translation: CASSVGGQGNNEQFF.